This T cell receptor beta chain was profiled in a study of control samples from healthy donors and cancer patients. The CDR3 spans 17 residues. CDR1 PRHDT and CDR2 FYEKMQ come from the germline V gene (reference sequence). Losses at the gene ends were 2 bases for V and 7 bases for J; bases not matched to a gene: 14. Sequenced by immunoSEQ multiplex PCR; TCRdb stores in-frame clones only, minus some. Of roughly 74,000 clones detected, 90% to 95% appear once; the ten largest clones hold around 5%. The sequence was obtained from a young woman in good health. Material for sequencing was blood. V and J are TRBV13 and TRBJ2-7; 10 bases match TRBD2. The CDR3 reads CASSLSGRVSRGGEQYF. The CDR3 region has the DNA TGTGCCAGCAGCTTAAGCGGGAGGGTTTCCCGAGGCGGGGAGCAGTACTTC.